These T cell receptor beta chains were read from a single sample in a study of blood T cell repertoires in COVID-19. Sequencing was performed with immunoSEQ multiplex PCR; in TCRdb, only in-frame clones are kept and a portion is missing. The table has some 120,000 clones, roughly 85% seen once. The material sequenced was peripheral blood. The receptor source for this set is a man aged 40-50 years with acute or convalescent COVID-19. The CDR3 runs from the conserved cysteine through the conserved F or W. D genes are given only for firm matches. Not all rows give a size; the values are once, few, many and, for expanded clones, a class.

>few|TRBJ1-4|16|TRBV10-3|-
TGTGCCATCAGTGATTATCCATCGGCAACTAATGAAAAACTGTTTTTT
CAISDYPSATNEKLFF
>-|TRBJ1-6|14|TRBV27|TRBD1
TGTGCCAGCAGGCCGGGACAGACCAATTCACCCCTCCACTTT
CASRPGQTNSPLHF
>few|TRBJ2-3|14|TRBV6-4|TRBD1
TGTGCCAGCAGTGAGGGACAGAGCACAGATACGCAGTATTTT
CASSEGQSTDTQYF
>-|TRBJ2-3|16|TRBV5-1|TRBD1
TGCGCCAGCAGCTTTCTCGGACAGGGGACGCCAGATACGCAGTATTTT
CASSFLGQGTPDTQYF
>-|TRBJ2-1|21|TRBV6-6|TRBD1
TGTGCCAGCAGTCCCCCAATGGGGACAGGGATGTTTCGAAGCTCCTACAATGAGCAGTTCTTC
CASSPPMGTGMFRSSYNEQFF
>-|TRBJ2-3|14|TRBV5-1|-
TGCGCCAGCAGCCGTGAGGGTCACACAGATACGCAGTATTTT
CASSREGHTDTQYF
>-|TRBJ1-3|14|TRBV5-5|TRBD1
TGTGCCAGCAGCTTGGACAGGGGCGGAAACACCATATATTTT
CASSLDRGGNTIYF
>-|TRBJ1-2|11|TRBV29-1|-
TGCAGCGTTCAGGGTGGCTATGGCTACACCTTC
CSVQGGYGYTF
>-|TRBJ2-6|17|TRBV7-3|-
TGTGCCAGCAGCTGGTATGGTCGCAGCTCTGGGGCCAACGTCCTGACTTTC
CASSWYGRSSGANVLTF
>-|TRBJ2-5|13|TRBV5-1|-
TGCGCCAGCAGCCCTGGAACAGGGAAGACCCAGTACTTC
CASSPGTGKTQYF
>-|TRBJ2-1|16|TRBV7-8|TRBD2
TGTGCCAGCAGCCTCCTAAGCGGGATATTCTACAATGAGCAGTTCTTC
CASSLLSGIFYNEQFF
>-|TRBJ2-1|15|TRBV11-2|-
TGTGCCAGCAGCTTAGTAAGTGGACTCCCTAGTGAGCAGTTCTTC
CASSLVSGLPSEQFF
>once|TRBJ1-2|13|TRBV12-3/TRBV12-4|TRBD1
TGTGCCAGCAGTCCCGAGGGGGCTCGAGGCTACACCTTC
CASSPEGARGYTF
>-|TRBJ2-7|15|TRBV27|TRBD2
TGTGCCGTCGGGACTAGCGGGAGTTATGTCTACGAGCAGTACTTC
CAVGTSGSYVYEQYF
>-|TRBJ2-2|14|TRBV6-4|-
TGTGCCAGCGCTCGACTGGATAACACCGGGGAGCTGTTTTTT
CASARLDNTGELFF
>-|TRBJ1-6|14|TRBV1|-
TGCACCAGCAGCCCCAGGGCCTATAATTCACCCCTCCACTTT
CTSSPRAYNSPLHF
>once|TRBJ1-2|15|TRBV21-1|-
TGTGCCAGCAGCCCCCGTTGGGGACAGGGAGGTGGCTACACCTTC
CASSPRWGQGGGYTF
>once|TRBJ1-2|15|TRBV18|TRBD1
TGTGCCAGCTCACCACGACAGGGTGGGGACTATGGCTACACCTTC
CASSPRQGGDYGYTF
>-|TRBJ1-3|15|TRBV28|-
TGTGCCAGCAGCCCCCACCTGGGCGGGGGAAACACCATATATTTT
CASSPHLGGGNTIYF
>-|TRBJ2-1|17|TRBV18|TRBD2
TGTGCCAGCTCACTGAACTCCGGACTAGCTGGGGACCGTGAGCAGTTCTTC
CASSLNSGLAGDREQFF
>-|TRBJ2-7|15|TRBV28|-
TGTGCCAGCAGTCGCCAAGGGGCAGGTGCCTACGAGCAGTACTTC
CASSRQGAGAYEQYF
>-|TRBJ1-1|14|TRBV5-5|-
TGTGCCAGCAGCTACGGGGGGTACAACACTGAAGCTTTCTTT
CASSYGGYNTEAFF
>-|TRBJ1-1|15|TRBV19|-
TGTGCCAGTAGTATGGGAGAGAGGTGGAACACTGAAGCTTTCTTT
CASSMGERWNTEAFF
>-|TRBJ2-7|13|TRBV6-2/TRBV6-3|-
TGTGCCAGCAGCCTCCAGGATAGGTACGAGCAGTACTTC
CASSLQDRYEQYF
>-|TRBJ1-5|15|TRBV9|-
TGTGCCAGCAGCGTAGGACACTCAAACAATCAGCCCCAGCATTTT
CASSVGHSNNQPQHF
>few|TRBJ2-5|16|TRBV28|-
TGTGCCAGCAAAGTCTGGGCGGGACCAAAGGGGGAGACCCAGTACTTC
CASKVWAGPKGETQYF
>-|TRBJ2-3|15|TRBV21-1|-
TGTGCCAGCAGCAAAACAGGGGGAAACACAGATACGCAGTATTTT
CASSKTGGNTDTQYF
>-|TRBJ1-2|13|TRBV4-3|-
TGCGCCAGCAGCCCTGAGAGAACCTATGGCTACACCTTC
CASSPERTYGYTF
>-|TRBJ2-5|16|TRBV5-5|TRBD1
TGTGCCAGCAGCCCTGGGCGGGACAGGGGTGCAGAGACCCAGTACTTC
CASSPGRDRGAETQYF
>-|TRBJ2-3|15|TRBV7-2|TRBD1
TGTGCCAGCAGCTTAGGAGGGGGCAGGGTGGATACGCAGTATTTT
CASSLGGGRVDTQYF
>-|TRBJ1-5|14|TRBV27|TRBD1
TGTGCCAGCAGGGGGACAGGGGGCGGCCAGCCCCAGCATTTT
CASRGTGGGQPQHF
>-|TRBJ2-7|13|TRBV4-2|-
TGTGCCAGCAGCCCCTTTGGGGGCCAAGGGGAGTACTTC
CASSPFGGQGEYF
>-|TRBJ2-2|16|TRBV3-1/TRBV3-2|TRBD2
TGTGCCAGCAGTCAAACGCTCGGGGGGGGACCCGGGGAGCTGTTTTTT
CASSQTLGGGPGELFF
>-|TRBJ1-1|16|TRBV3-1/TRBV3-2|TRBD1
TGTGCCAGCAGCCAAGATTTGGGACAGGGGAACACTGAAGCTTTCTTT
CASSQDLGQGNTEAFF
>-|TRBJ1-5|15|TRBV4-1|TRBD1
TGCGCCAGCAGCCAGAGAACAGGGGGCGGTCAGCCCCAGCATTTT
CASSQRTGGGQPQHF
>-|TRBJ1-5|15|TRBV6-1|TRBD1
TGTGCCAGCAGTGAGGCAGGGTCAGGGGGTCAGCCCCAGCATTTT
CASSEAGSGGQPQHF
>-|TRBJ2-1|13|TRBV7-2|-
TGTGCCACCGACCGGGGATCTTACAATGAGCAGTTCTTC
CATDRGSYNEQFF
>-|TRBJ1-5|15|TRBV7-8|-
TGTGCCAGCAGCTCAGGGACAAATAGCAATCAGCCCCAGCATTTT
CASSSGTNSNQPQHF
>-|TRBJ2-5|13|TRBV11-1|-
TGTGCCAGCAGTCAGGGGTTTGAAGAGACCCAGTACTTC
CASSQGFEETQYF
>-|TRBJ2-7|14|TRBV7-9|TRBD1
TGTGCCAGCAGCCCCGACAGGGGGGCGATGAAGCAGTACTTC
CASSPDRGAMKQYF
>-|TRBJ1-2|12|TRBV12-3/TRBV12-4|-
TGTGCCAGCAGTTCCCCCCAGGGTGGCTACACCTTC
CASSSPQGGYTF
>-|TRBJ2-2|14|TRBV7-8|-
TGTGCCAGCAGCTTACACGGGAACACCGGGGAGCTGTTTTTT
CASSLHGNTGELFF
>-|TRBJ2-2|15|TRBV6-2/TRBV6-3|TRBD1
TGTGCCAGCAGTAACCTGCAGGGGGACACCGGGGAGCTGTTTTTT
CASSNLQGDTGELFF
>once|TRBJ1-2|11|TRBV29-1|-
TGCAGCGTTAAGCGCGGCTATGGCTACACCTTC
CSVKRGYGYTF
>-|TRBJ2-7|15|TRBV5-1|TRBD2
TGCGCCAGCAGCTTGGGAGCGGGAAGCTCCTACGAGCAGTACTTC
CASSLGAGSSYEQYF
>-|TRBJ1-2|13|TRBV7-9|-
TGTGCCAGCAGCCGAACAGGATACTATGGCTACACCTTC
CASSRTGYYGYTF
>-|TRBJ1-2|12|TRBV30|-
TGTGCCTGGAGTAGACAGGTCTATGGCTACACCTTC
CAWSRQVYGYTF
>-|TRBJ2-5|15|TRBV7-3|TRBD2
TGTGCCAGCAGTACGGGACTAGCGGGAGACAAGACCCAGTACTTC
CASSTGLAGDKTQYF
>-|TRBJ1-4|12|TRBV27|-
TGTGCCAGCTCCAACACGGGGGAAAAACTGTTTTTT
CASSNTGEKLFF